The 28 T cell receptor beta chains presented below share a single source sample, sequenced in a study of Graves' ophthalmopathy and Graves' hyperthyroidism. RNA transcripts provided the template for amplifying TCR beta CDR3 regions. A first-round RT-PCR used HTBI primers, followed by a second-round multiplex PCR. TCRdb itself ran the multiplex PCR reads through MiXCR, one entry per CDR3 protein. The repertoire holds about 620,000 distinct CDR3 sequences, about a fifth seen once, with approximately 7% in the top ten. The source material was peripheral blood. Source of these receptors: a woman younger than 30 with stable Graves' hyperthyroidism. Some clones in this sample may be carry-over from other donors' samples.

This clonotype was seen more than once but under ten times. The CDR3 is CASRKTGETGELFF. CDR3 sequence (DNA): TGTGCCAGCAGGAAGACAGGGGAAACCGGGGAGCTGTTTTTT. The chain has TRBV6-1 and TRBJ2-2, with 8 bases that match TRBD1. The CDR3 loop spans 14 amino acids. The trim removed 6 bases at V and 5 bases at J, leaving 5 bases unmatched. The germline gives CDR1 MNHNS, CDR2 SASEGT.

This clonotype came up many times. This rearrangement joins TRBV12-3 or TRBV12-4 to TRBJ1-1; D ambiguous. The CDR3 totals 15 residues. V was cut by 5 bases and J by 0 bases, with 13 bases left in between. The CDR3 loop reads CASSNRLSLNTEAFF. The CDR3 DNA is TGTGCCAGCAGTAACCGACTTAGTTTGAACACTGAAGCTTTCTTT.

This clonotype has at least ten counts. V usage is TRBV29-1 and J usage is TRBJ2-7; D is unresolved. Germline CDR1 SQVTM, CDR2 ANQGSEA. V dropped 4 bases and J dropped 1 base, with 14 bases sitting between them. CDR3 length: 14 residues. The CDR3 spells CSVARSGLSYEQYF. The CDR3 DNA sequence: TGCAGCGTTGCAAGGAGTGGATTATCCTACGAGCAGTACTTC.

This clonotype was counted only a few times. The rearrangement joins TRBV7-8 to TRBJ1-5; 7 positions agree with TRBD1. The CDR3 runs to 16 residues. Germline assignment: CDR1 SGHVS and CDR2 FQNEAQ. The trim removed 1 base at V and 6 bases at J, leaving 9 bases unmatched. CDR3 DNA: TGTGCCAGCAGCTTAGGGGCAGGGGGAAGCGTTCAGCCCCAGCATTTT. Its protein is CASSLGAGGSVQPQHF.

This clonotype was picked up many times. The rearrangement joins TRBV7-6 to TRBJ2-7; 7 positions match TRBD1. The CDR3 totals 15 residues. Germline CDR1 SGHVS, CDR2 FNYEAQ. Trimming removed 5 bases from V and 3 bases from J; junction bases left unmatched: 10. CDR3 region: CASSPGTEGDYEQYF. The CDR3, as DNA: TGTGCCAGCAGCCCAGGGACAGAGGGGGACTACGAGCAGTACTTC.

This clonotype appeared many times. The chain carries TRBV3-1 and TRBJ2-7; D not certain. Trimming shortened V by 0 bases and J by 2 bases, and 8 bases separated the two germline ends. This CDR3 is 14 amino acids long. Germline lookup yields CDR1 LGHDT and CDR2 YNNKEL (reference sequence). The CDR3 sequence: CASSQDGRTYEQYF. CDR3 coding DNA: TGTGCCAGCAGCCAAGATGGTAGAACCTACGAGCAGTACTTC.

There are many counts of this clonotype. V and J are TRBV12-3 or TRBV12-4 and TRBJ1-6, with D tentatively TRBD1 (5 bases). The CDR3 contains 15 residues. With 2 bases removed from V and 6 bases from J, the gap between germline ends came to 11 bases. The CDR3, as DNA: TGTGCCAGCAGTTTAATGGACACCCCTAATTCACCCCTCCACTTT. Protein sequence: CASSLMDTPNSPLHF.

V usage is TRBV11-2 and J usage is TRBJ2-7; 9 nucleotides align to TRBD2. The CDR3 is made up of 16 amino acids. Germline CDR1 and CDR2: SGHAT and FQNNGV. V was pared by 5 bases and J by 3 bases, with 11 bases of the junction left unmatched. As DNA, the CDR3 is TGTGCCAGCAGCCCCCGAAGAGGGACTAGCAACTACGAGCAGTACTTC. This sequence encodes CASSPRRGTSNYEQYF.

The chain uses TRBV9 and TRBJ1-5; D might be TRBD1 (6 bases). Trimming stripped 3 bases from V and 9 bases from J, with 19 bases between. The germline V gene has CDR1 SGDLS and CDR2 YYNGEE. The CDR3 consists of 15 residues. CDR3 coding DNA: TGTGCCAGCAGCGCCCAAGGGGGGTCGTTAGGGCCCCAGCATTTT. Protein: CASSAQGGSLGPQHF.

This clonotype was seen many times. The rearrangement joins TRBV12-3 or TRBV12-4 to TRBJ2-7, with TRBD1 identical over 11 bases. J was trimmed by 3 bases and V by 5 bases; bases with no gene match: 9. The CDR3 length is 16 residues. The CDR3 reads CASSHGRDRGVYEQYF. The CDR3 region has the DNA TGTGCCAGCAGTCACGGCCGGGACAGGGGGGTCTACGAGCAGTACTTC.

This clonotype has a handful of counts. J is TRBJ1-1 and V is TRBV4-1; possibly TRBD1 for D (5 bases). From germline, CDR1 is MGHRA and CDR2 YSYEKL. V lost 4 bases to trimming and J lost 1 base, with 16 bases between them. The CDR3 length is 16 residues. This CDR3 is CASSLELITGNTEAFF. For the CDR3, the DNA is TGCGCCAGCAGCCTCGAATTAATCACAGGGAACACTGAAGCTTTCTTT.

This clonotype was picked up a small number of times. The chain recombines TRBV6-2 or TRBV6-3 with TRBJ2-2; TRBD1 matches at 7 bases. V lost 6 bases, J lost 5 bases, and 6 bases stayed unmatched. Germline V lookup: CDR1 MNHEY, CDR2 SVGEGT. The CDR3 extends over 14 amino acids. The CDR3 DNA reads as TGTGCCAGCAGCAGAGACAGGGAAACCGGGGAGCTGTTTTTT. It encodes CASSRDRETGELFF.

This clonotype was seen many times. The chain joins TRBV19 to TRBJ2-7; no clear D gene. Germline assignment: CDR1 LNHDA and CDR2 SQIVND (reference sequence). The CDR3 runs to 12 residues. V lost 0 bases and J lost 8, with 8 bases in between. The CDR3 is CASSIDGEQQYF. CDR3 coding DNA: TGTGCCAGTAGTATAGATGGAGAGCAGCAGTACTTC.

This clonotype was recorded at least ten times. The rearrangement links TRBV19 to TRBJ1-2; perhaps TRBD1 as D (6 bases). Trimming shortened V by 6 bases and J by 5 bases, and 13 bases separated the two germline ends. Germline V gene data show CDR1 as LNHDA and CDR2 as SQIVND (reference sequence). The CDR3 runs to 13 residues. The CDR3 region has the DNA TGTGCCAGTAGCGGACAGAGACTTTATGGCTACACCTTC. Its protein product is CASSGQRLYGYTF.

This clonotype was seen ten or more times. The chain couples TRBV28 to TRBJ1-2, with D uncertain. V gave up 9 bases and J gave up 2 bases, with 13 bases separating them. Germline V CDR1 and CDR2: MDHEN, SYDVKM. The CDR3 consists of 13 residues. The CDR3 region has the DNA TGTGCCAGTCAATCCGGGATCAACTATGGCTACACCTTC. Protein product: CASQSGINYGYTF.

This clonotype showed up many times. The J gene is TRBJ2-7, the V gene TRBV11-2, with a weak D call TRBD2 (6 bases). The CDR3 covers 14 residues. V shed 5 bases and J shed 3 bases, with 14 bases lying between them. The germline gives CDR1 SGHAT, CDR2 FQNNGV. The chain's CDR3 is CASSQASGDYEQYF. DNA of the CDR3: TGTGCCAGCAGCCAAGCGTCGGGGGACTACGAGCAGTACTTC.

CDR3 sequence (DNA): TGTGCCAGCAGTTTATCGGGTGGAAGCGAGCAGTACTTC. It translates to CASSLSGGSEQYF. The rearrangement uses TRBV28 and TRBJ2-7; D is ambiguous. V shed 1 base and J shed 6 bases, with 10 bases lying between them. CDR1 MDHEN and CDR2 SYDVKM come from the germline V gene. The length of the CDR3 is 13 residues. The full variable domain, in which reference TRBV28 and TRBJ2-7 provide the parts outside the CDR3, is DVKVTQSSRYLVKRTGEKVFLECVQDMDHENMFWYRQDPGLGLRLIYFSYDVKMKEKGDIPEGYSVSREKKERFSLILESASTNQTSMYLCASSLSGGSEQYFGPGTRLTVT.

In its sample, this clonotype was seen many times. This chain uses TRBV15 with TRBJ1-5; 10 bases map to TRBD1. The V segment lost 2 bases and the J segment 4 bases; nucleotides outside the gene matches: 5. The CDR3 has 16 residues. From germline, CDR1 is LNHNV and CDR2 YYDKDF (reference sequence). This CDR3 is CATSRPGTGVNQPQHF. Here the CDR3 DNA reads TGTGCCACCAGCAGACCGGGGACAGGGGTTAATCAGCCCCAGCATTTT.

Details on this clonotype: This clone may be a read error of a much larger clone one base away. The chain employs TRBV7-8 and TRBJ2-7; D remains ambiguous. CDR3 length equals 14 residues. CDR1 is SGHVS and CDR2 is FQNEAQ in the germline V gene. CDR3 sequence: CASRESGLPYGQYF. The CDR3, as DNA: TGTGCCAGCAGGGAGAGTGGGCTCCCCTACGGGCAGTACTTC.

This clonotype was picked up many times. V usage is TRBV12-3 or TRBV12-4 and J usage is TRBJ1-1; D unclear. This CDR3 comprises 12 residues. Trimming took 6 bases from V and 10 from J, leaving 15 bases between them. The CDR3 protein is CASSGDHSGAFF. CDR3 nucleotides: TGTGCCAGCAGCGGAGACCATTCGGGAGCTTTCTTT.

This clonotype was detected ten times or more. The chain uses TRBV12-3 or TRBV12-4 and TRBJ2-5; 13 bases match TRBD2. The length of the CDR3 is 17 residues. The junction had 13 bases not matched to a gene; V was cut back by 5 bases and J by 7 bases. CDR3 DNA sequence: TGTGCCAGCAGTGGACTAGCGGGAGCCGGCGATGGTGGGACCCAGTACTTC. Amino acid sequence: CASSGLAGAGDGGTQYF.

V usage is TRBV11-2 and J usage is TRBJ2-5, with D hard to call. Germline V gene sequence: CDR1 SGHAT, CDR2 FQNNGV. CDR3 length: 14 amino acids. Trimming shortened V by 5 bases and J by 4 bases, and 14 bases separated the two germline ends. The CDR3 region has the DNA TGTGCCAGCAGCCTCCGGGCCGACGGAGAGACCCAGTACTTC. This translates into CASSLRADGETQYF.

The V and J genes are TRBV12-3 or TRBV12-4 and TRBJ2-7, with D perhaps matching TRBD1 or TRBD2 (5 bases each). V was clipped by 6 bases and J by 4 bases, with 16 bases between them. This CDR3 spans 14 amino acids. The CDR3 DNA follows: TGTGCCAGCAGCGACAGCGGATTTTCTTACGAGCAGTACTTC. Translated, it gives CASSDSGFSYEQYF.

The CDR3 here is CASSLEGFAGQGNYGYTF. The CDR3 DNA sequence: TGTGCCAGCAGTTTAGAGGGTTTTGCGGGACAGGGGAACTATGGCTACACCTTC. The chain combines TRBV12-3 or TRBV12-4 with TRBJ1-2; TRBD1 matches 10 bases. CDR3 length: 18 amino acids. With V trimmed by 1 base and J by 2 bases, 10 bases remained unmatched.

CDR3 residues: CAWSVQRVGYTF. CDR3 coding DNA: TGTGCCTGGAGTGTGCAGCGGGTTGGCTACACCTTC. This chain uses TRBV30 with TRBJ1-2; D unclear. Trimming left V 0 bases short and J 7 bases short, with 9 bases between. The CDR3 loop spans 12 amino acids. Germline V lookup: CDR1 GTSNPN, CDR2 SVGIG (reference sequence).

Many counts were recorded for this clonotype. This rearrangement joins TRBV25-1 to TRBJ2-7, with D perhaps matching TRBD1 (6 bases). CDR3 length: 15 amino acids. V lost 4 bases, J lost 2 bases, and 15 bases lay in between. Germline V lookup: CDR1 MGHDK, CDR2 SYGVNS. CDR3 bases: TGTGCCAGCAGTGGGACAGCCACCGCTCCCTACGAGCAGTACTTC. Residues: CASSGTATAPYEQYF.

Only a few counts were recorded for this clonotype. This may be a read error, as it is one base from a much larger clone. The V call is TRBV15, the J call TRBJ2-7; a possible D gene is TRBD2 (6 bases). The CDR3 sequence is 16 residues long. In germline, CDR1 is LNHNV, CDR2 YYDKDF (reference sequence). V was trimmed by 6 bases and J by 3 bases, leaving 21 bases between them. The CDR3: CATSGLSGAYVYEQYF. CDR3 coding DNA: TGTGCCACCAGTGGTCTATCGGGAGCTTATGTCTACGAGCAGTACTTC.

The chain uses TRBV6-1 and TRBJ2-5, with D tentatively TRBD1 (6 bases). The ends were cut back, 8 bases at V and 4 bases at J, with 20 bases in the middle. Looked up from germline, CDR1 is MNHNS and CDR2 is SASEGT. The CDR3 length is 15 residues. DNA for the CDR3: TGTGCCAGCGGAACCAGTACAGGGTACCTAGAGACCCAGTACTTC. This codes for CASGTSTGYLETQYF.